The next 14 T cell receptor beta chains were all read from a single sample in a study of cytomegalovirus exposure and HLA in healthy donors. The PCR ran on 60 Vbeta and 13 Jbeta primers. The repertoire was sequenced with immunoSEQ multiplex PCR; TCRdb's copy has only in-frame clones and lacks some. The sample shows about 170,000 clones, over 70% of them seen only once. Sequenced sample: PBMCs. The receptor set was obtained from a woman in her forties or fifties in good health and CMV-seropositive.

The chain employs TRBV5-4 and TRBJ2-1; TRBD2 agrees at 10 bases. The CDR3 extends over 18 amino acids. Germline CDR1 and CDR2: SGHNT and YYREEE (reference sequence). The trim removed 0 bases at V and 7 bases at J, leaving 13 bases unmatched. Here the CDR3 DNA reads TGTGCCAGCAGCTTGGTTTGGTCTAGCGGGGGCGGGGGGAATGAGCAGTTCTTC. This sequence encodes CASSLVWSSGGGGNEQFF.

V is TRBV7-9 and J is TRBJ1-5, with a possible D match to TRBD1 (5 bases). Trimming took 0 bases from V and 5 from J, leaving 8 bases between them. The CDR3 extends over 14 amino acids. Per germline, CDR1 SEHNR and CDR2 FQNEAQ (reference sequence). The CDR3 bases are TGTGCCAGCAGCTTAGCGGGGGGGTATCAGCCCCAGCATTTT. It is translated as CASSLAGGYQPQHF.

The chain employs TRBV30 and TRBJ1-1; 8 nucleotides agree with TRBD1. Germline trimming cut 2 bases from V and 11 bases from J; bases unmatched to any gene: 7. Germline loops: CDR1 GTSNPN, CDR2 SVGIG (reference sequence). The CDR3 spans 12 residues. The CDR3, as DNA: TGTGCCTGGAGTACCCCACAGGGGGAGGCTTTCTTT. Residues: CAWSTPQGEAFF.

As to this clone: A read error may account for a junction end that differs from germline. This chain uses TRBV4-1 with TRBJ2-6; 8 nucleotides align to TRBD1. The CDR3 is made up of 17 amino acids. Germline CDR1 and CDR2: MGHRA and YSYEKL. CDR3 DNA sequence: TGCGCCAGCAGCCCCCAATTCAGGGGGCTTGGGGCCAACGGCCTGACTTTC. Amino acid sequence: CASSPQFRGLGANGLTF.

The rearrangement links TRBV5-1 to TRBJ2-1; the match to TRBD2 covers 13 bases. J lost 6 bases, V lost 3 bases, and 3 bases had no gene match. CDR3 length equals 15 residues. CDR1 and CDR2 from the germline V gene are SGHRS and YFSETQ. CDR3 sequence: CASSWTSGSGNEQFF. CDR3 in DNA: TGCGCCAGCAGCTGGACTAGCGGGAGCGGCAATGAGCAGTTCTTC.

V and J are TRBV28 and TRBJ1-2; 12 bases are a match to TRBD1. The germline CDR1 and CDR2 sequences are MDHEN and SYDVKM. Trimming removed 4 bases from V and 1 base from J; junction bases left unmatched: 13. CDR3 length: 19 amino acids. The CDR3 loop reads CASSSLTPGQGAVNYGYTF. CDR3 in DNA: TGTGCCAGCAGTTCCTTGACCCCGGGACAGGGGGCTGTTAACTATGGCTACACCTTC.

The gene calls are TRBV2 and TRBJ2-1; a weak D match, TRBD2 (5 bases). The V and J ends lost 6 bases and 4 bases respectively, with 7 bases between them. CDR3 length: 12 amino acids. Looked up from germline, CDR1 is SNHLY and CDR2 is FYNNEI. In nucleotides, the CDR3 is TGTGCCAGCAGAACTAGGTACAATGAGCAGTTCTTC. As protein: CASRTRYNEQFF.

The chain carries TRBV5-5 and TRBJ1-2; possibly TRBD1 for D (6 bases). Trimming took off 4 bases at V and 6 bases at J, with 13 bases between the two ends. Germline V gene sequence: CDR1 SGHKS, CDR2 YYEKEE (reference sequence). The CDR3 is made up of 13 amino acids. The CDR3 protein is CASSPGRDNGYTF. The CDR3, as DNA: TGTGCCAGCAGCCCTGGTCGGGACAATGGCTACACCTTC. Supplemented by reference TRBV5-5 and TRBJ1-2, the full variable domain reads DAGVTQSPTHLIKTRGQQVTLRCSPISGHKSVSWYQQVLGQGPQFIFQYYEKEERGRGNFPDRFSARQFPNYSSELNVNALLLGDSALYLCASSPGRDNGYTFGSGTRLTVV.

The rearrangement joins TRBV10-3 to TRBJ2-2, with TRBD1 identical over 9 bases. Trimming removed 2 bases from V and 4 bases from J; junction bases left unmatched: 8. The length of the CDR3 is 17 residues. The V gene's germline CDR1 is ENHRY and CDR2 SYGVKD. CDR3 region: CAISEGTGPSGTGELFF. The CDR3, as DNA: TGTGCCATCAGTGAGGGGACAGGGCCTTCGGGCACCGGGGAGCTGTTTTTT.

The V call is TRBV6-1, the J call TRBJ1-5; D is possibly TRBD1 (5 bases). V was trimmed by 0 bases and J by 2 bases, leaving 5 bases between them. Looked up from germline, CDR1 is MNHNS and CDR2 is SASEGT. CDR3 length: 14 amino acids. The CDR3 region has the DNA TGTGCCAGCAGTGAAGCAGGGGGCAATCAGCCCCAGCATTTT. Its translation is CASSEAGGNQPQHF.

The chain couples TRBV7-2 to TRBJ2-3, with 7 bases identical to TRBD2. Germline lookup yields CDR1 SGHTA and CDR2 FQGNSA. This CDR3 contains 16 residues. V was pared by 0 bases and J by 0 bases, with 3 bases of the junction left unmatched. The CDR3 loop is CASSLAPRGSTDTQYF. As DNA, the CDR3 is TGTGCCAGCAGCTTAGCGCCGCGGGGGAGCACAGATACGCAGTATTTT.

The chain is built from TRBV29-1 and TRBJ2-3; a possible D gene is TRBD1 (5 bases). The ends were cut back, 3 bases at V and 1 base at J, with 11 bases in the middle. Per the germline V gene, CDR1 is SQVTM and CDR2 is ANQGSEA. The CDR3 runs to 14 residues. CDR3 DNA: TGCAGCGTTGATGAGGACACCCGCACAGATACGCAGTATTTT. Amino acids: CSVDEDTRTDTQYF.

The chain combines TRBV9 with TRBJ1-1; D may be TRBD1 (5 bases). Germline values: CDR1 SGDLS, CDR2 YYNGEE. The germline V and J ends were trimmed by 2 bases and 3 bases, with 14 bases remaining between them. The CDR3 contains 15 residues. DNA for the CDR3: TGTGCCAGCAGCGTCCGAGAGGGGAGGGACACTGAAGCTTTCTTT. Protein sequence: CASSVREGRDTEAFF.

The genes are TRBV30 and TRBJ1-3; no clear D gene. Germline loops: CDR1 GTSNPN, CDR2 SVGIG (reference sequence). V was clipped by 1 base and J by 2 bases, with 9 bases between them. The CDR3 is 14 residues long. CDR3 residues: CAWSGPGAGNTIYF. In DNA form, the CDR3 reads TGTGCCTGGAGTGGCCCTGGAGCTGGAAACACCATATATTTT.